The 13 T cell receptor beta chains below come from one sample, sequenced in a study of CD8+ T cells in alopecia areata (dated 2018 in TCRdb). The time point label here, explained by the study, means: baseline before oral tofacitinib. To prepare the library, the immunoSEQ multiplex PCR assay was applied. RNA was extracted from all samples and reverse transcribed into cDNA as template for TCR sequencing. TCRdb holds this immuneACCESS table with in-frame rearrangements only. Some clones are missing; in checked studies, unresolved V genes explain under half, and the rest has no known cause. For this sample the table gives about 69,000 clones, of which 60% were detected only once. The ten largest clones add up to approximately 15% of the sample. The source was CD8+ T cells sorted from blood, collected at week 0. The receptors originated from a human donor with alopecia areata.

CDR3 bases: TGCAGCGTTGAAGGACTAGCGGACTCCTACGAGCAGTACTTC. This sequence encodes CSVEGLADSYEQYF. The rearrangement uses TRBV29-1 and TRBJ2-7, with 9 bases fitting TRBD2. CDR3 length: 14 amino acids. V lost 1 base to trimming and J lost 0 bases; unmatched junction nucleotides: 1. Per germline, CDR1 SQVTM and CDR2 ANQGSEA.

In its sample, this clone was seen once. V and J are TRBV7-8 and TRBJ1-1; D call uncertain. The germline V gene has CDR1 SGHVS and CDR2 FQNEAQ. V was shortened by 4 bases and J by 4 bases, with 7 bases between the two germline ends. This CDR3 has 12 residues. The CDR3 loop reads CASSWAGTEAFF. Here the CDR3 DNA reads TGTGCCAGCAGCTGGGCGGGCACTGAAGCTTTCTTT.

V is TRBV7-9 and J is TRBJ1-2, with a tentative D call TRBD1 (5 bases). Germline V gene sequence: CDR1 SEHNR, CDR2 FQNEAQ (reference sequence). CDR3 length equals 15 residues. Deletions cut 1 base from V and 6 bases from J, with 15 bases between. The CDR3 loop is CASSLVLGGNHGYTF. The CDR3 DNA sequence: TGTGCCAGCAGCTTAGTCCTCGGGGGGAACCATGGCTACACCTTC.

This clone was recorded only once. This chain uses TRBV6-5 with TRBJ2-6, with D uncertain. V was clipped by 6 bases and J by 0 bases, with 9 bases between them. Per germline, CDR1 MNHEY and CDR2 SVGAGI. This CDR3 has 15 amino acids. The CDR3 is CASSPLSSGANVLTF. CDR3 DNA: TGTGCCAGCAGCCCCCTTAGCTCTGGGGCCAACGTCCTGACTTTC.

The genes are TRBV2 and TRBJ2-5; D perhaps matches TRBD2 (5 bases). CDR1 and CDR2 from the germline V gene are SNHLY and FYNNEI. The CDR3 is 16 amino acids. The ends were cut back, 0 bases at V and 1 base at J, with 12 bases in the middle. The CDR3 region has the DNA TGTGCCAGCAGTGAAGCGCTTCGACTACTCCAAGAGACCCAGTACTTC. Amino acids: CASSEALRLLQETQYF.

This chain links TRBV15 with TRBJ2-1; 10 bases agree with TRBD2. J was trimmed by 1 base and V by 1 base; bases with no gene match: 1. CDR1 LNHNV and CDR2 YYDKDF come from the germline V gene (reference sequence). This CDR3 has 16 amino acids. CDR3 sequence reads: CATSRVGLASYNEQFF. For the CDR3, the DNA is TGTGCCACCAGCAGAGTGGGACTAGCGTCCTACAATGAGCAGTTCTTC.

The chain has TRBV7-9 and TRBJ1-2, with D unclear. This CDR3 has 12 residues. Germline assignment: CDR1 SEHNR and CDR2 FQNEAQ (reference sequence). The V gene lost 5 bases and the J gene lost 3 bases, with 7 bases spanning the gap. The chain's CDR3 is CASSPADYGYTF. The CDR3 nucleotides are TGTGCCAGCAGCCCTGCAGACTATGGCTACACCTTC. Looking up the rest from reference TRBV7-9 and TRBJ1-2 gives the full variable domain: DTGVSQNPRHKITKRGQNVTFRCDPISEHNRLYWYRQTLGQGPEFLTYFQNEAQLEKSRLLSDRFSAERPKGSFSTLEIQRTEQGDSAMYLCASSPADYGYTFGSGTRLTVV.

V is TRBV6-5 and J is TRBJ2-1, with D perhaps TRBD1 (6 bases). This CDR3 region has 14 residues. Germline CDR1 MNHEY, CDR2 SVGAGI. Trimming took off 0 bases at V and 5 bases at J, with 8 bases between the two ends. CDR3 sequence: CASSYSPGDNEQFF. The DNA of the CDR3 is TGTGCCAGCAGTTACTCACCAGGGGACAATGAGCAGTTCTTC.

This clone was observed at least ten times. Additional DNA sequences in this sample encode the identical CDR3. In DNA form, the CDR3 reads TGTGCCAGCAGCGGTACGAACACCGGGGAGCTGTTTTTT. Translation gives CASSGTNTGELFF. The chain links TRBV7-9 to TRBJ2-2; D not resolved. The CDR3 extends over 13 amino acids. Trimming stripped 5 bases from V and 0 bases from J, with 4 bases between. The germline gives CDR1 SEHNR, CDR2 FQNEAQ (reference sequence).

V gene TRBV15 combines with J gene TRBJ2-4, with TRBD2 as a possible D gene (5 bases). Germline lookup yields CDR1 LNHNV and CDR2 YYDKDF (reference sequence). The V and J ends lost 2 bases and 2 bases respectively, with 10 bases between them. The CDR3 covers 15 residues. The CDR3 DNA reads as TGTGCCACCAGCAGACACCGGGGTACCAAAAACATTCAGTACTTC. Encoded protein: CATSRHRGTKNIQYF.

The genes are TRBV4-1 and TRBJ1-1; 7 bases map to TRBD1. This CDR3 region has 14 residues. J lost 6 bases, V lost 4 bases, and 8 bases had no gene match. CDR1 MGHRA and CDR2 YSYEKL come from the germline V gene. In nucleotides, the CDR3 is TGCGCCAGCAGCCTTACAGGGGCAGGGGCTGAAGCTTTCTTT. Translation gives CASSLTGAGAEAFF.

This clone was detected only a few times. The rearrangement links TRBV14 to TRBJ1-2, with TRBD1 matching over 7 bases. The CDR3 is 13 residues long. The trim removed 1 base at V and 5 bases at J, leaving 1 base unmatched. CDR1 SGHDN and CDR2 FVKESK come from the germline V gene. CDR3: CASSQGQGYGYTF. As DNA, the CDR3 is TGTGCCAGCAGCCAAGGACAGGGTTATGGCTACACCTTC. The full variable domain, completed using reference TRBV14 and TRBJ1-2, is EAGVTQFPSHSVIEKGQTVTLRCDPISGHDNLYWYRRVMGKEIKFLLHFVKESKQDESGMPNNRFLAERTGGTYSTLKVQPAELEDSGVYFCASSQGQGYGYTFGSGTRLTVV.

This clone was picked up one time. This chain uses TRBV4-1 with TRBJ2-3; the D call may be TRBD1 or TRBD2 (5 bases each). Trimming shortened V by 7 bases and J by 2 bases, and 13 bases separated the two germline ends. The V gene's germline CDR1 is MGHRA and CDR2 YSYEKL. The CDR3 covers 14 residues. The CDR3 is CASNPGTITDTQYF. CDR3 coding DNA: TGCGCCAGCAACCCCGGGACGATCACAGATACGCAGTATTTT.